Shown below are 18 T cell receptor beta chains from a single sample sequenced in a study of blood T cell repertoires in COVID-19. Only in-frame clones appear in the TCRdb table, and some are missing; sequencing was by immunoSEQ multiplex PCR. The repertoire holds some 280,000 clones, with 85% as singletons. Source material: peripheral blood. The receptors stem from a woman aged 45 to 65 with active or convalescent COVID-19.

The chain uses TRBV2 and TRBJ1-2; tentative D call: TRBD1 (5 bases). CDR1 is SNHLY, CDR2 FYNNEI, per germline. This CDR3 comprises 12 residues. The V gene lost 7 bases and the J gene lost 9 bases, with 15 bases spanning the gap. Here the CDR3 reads CASIQAGGSYTF. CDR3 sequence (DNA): TGTGCCAGCATCCAAGCGGGGGGGAGCTACACCTTC.

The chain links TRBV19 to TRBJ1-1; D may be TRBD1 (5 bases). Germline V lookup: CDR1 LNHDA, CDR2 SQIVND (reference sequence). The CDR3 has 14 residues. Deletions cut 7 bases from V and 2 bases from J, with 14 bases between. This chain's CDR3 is CASTPPRANTEAFF. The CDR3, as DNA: TGTGCCAGTACCCCGCCCAGGGCAAACACTGAAGCTTTCTTT.

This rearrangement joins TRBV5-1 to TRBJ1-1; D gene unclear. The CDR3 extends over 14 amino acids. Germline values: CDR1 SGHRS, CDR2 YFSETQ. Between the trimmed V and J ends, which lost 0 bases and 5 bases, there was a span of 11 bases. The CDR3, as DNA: TGCGCCAGCAGCTTGGACTTACTAAGAACTGAAGCTTTCTTT. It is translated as CASSLDLLRTEAFF.

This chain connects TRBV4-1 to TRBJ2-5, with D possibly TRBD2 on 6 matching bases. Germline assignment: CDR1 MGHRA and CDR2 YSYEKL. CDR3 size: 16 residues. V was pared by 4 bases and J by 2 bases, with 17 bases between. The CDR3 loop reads CASSRATGLTQETQYF. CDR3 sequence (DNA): TGCGCCAGCAGCCGAGCTACGGGACTGACTCAAGAGACCCAGTACTTC.

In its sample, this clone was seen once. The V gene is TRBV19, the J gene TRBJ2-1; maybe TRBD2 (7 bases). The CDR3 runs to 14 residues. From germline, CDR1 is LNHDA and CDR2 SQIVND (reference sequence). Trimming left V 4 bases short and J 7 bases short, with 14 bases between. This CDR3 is CASSKRGGLNEQFF. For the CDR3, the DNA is TGTGCCAGTAGTAAGAGGGGGGGGTTGAATGAGCAGTTCTTC.

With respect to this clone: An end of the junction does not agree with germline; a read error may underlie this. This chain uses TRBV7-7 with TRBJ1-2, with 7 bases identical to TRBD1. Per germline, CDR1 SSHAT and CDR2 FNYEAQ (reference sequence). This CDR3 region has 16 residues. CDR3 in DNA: TGTGCTAGCAGCCCCAAGGGGGCCCCTAGGGATTATGGCTACACCTTC. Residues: CASSPKGAPRDYGYTF. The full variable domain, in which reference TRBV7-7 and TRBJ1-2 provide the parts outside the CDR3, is GAGVSQSPRYKVTKRGQDVTLRCDPISSHATLYWYQQALGQGPEFLTYFNYEAQPDKSGLPSDRFSAERPEGSISTLTIQRTEQRDSAMYRCASSPKGAPRDYGYTFGSGTRLTVV.

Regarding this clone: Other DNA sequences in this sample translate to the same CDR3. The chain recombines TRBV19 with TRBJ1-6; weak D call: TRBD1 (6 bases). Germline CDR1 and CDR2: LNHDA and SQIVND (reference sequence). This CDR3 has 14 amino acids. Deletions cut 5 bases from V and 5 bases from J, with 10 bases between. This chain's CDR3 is CASSRTADNSPLHF. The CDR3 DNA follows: TGTGCCAGTAGTCGGACAGCCGATAATTCACCCCTCCACTTT.

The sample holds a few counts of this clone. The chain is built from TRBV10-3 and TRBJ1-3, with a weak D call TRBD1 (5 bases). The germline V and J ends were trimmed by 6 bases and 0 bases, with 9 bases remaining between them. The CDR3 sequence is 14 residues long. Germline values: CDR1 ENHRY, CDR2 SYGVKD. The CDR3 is CAIRAGFSGNTIYF. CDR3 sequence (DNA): TGTGCCATCAGGGCAGGGTTCTCTGGAAACACCATATATTTT.

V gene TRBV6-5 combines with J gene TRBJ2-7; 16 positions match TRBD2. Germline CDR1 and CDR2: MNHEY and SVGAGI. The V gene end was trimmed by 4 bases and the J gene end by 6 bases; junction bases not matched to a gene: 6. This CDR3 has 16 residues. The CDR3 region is CASSWGLAGGNSEQYF. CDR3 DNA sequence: TGTGCCAGCAGTTGGGGACTAGCGGGAGGGAATTCCGAGCAGTACTTC.

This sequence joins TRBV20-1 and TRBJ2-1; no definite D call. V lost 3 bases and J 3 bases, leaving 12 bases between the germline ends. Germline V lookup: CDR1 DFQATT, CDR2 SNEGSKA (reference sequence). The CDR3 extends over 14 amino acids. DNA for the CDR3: TGCAGTGCTAGTGAGGCTGGTTACTACAATGAGCAGTTCTTC. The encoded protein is CSASEAGYYNEQFF.

CDR3: CASSGGLAGGPEQYF. CDR3 nucleotide sequence: TGCGCCAGCAGTGGTGGACTAGCGGGAGGGCCCGAGCAGTACTTC. This chain joins TRBV10-2 and TRBJ2-7; 15 nucleotides align to TRBD2. CDR3 length: 15 amino acids. V lost 4 bases, J lost 6 bases, and 4 bases stayed unmatched. The germline V gene has CDR1 WSHSY and CDR2 SAAADI.

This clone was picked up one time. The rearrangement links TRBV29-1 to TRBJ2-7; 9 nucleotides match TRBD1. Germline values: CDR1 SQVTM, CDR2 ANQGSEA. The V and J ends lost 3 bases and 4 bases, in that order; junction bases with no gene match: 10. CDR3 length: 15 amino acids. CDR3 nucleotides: TGCAGCGTTGAGGGGGACAGGGACAGGCCTTACGAGCAGTACTTC. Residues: CSVEGDRDRPYEQYF.

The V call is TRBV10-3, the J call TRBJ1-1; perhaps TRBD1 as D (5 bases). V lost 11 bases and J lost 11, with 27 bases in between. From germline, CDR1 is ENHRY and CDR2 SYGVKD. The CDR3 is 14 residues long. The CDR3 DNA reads TGTGCCGCGGGATCCTCCAGGGAGGGAGCTAATGCTTTCTTT. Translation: CAAGSSREGANAFF.

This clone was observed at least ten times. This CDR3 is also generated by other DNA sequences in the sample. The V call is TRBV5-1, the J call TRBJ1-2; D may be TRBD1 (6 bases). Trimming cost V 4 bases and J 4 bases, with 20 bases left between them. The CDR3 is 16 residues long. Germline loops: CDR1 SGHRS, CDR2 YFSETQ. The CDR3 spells CASSLRGGRLGYGYTF. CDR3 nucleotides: TGCGCCAGCAGCCTTAGGGGGGGGCGCTTGGGCTATGGCTACACCTTC.

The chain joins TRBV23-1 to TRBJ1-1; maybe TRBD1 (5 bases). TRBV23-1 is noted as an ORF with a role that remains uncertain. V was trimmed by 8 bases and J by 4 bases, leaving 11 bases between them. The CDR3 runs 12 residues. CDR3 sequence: CASSSGGTEAFF. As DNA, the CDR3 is TGCGCCAGCTCATCGGGGGGCACTGAAGCTTTCTTT.

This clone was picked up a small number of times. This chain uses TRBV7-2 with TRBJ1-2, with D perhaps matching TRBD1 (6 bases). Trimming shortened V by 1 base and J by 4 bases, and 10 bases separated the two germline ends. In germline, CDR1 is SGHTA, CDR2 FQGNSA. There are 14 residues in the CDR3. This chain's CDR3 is CASSLDGGPYGYTF. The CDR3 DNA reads TGTGCCAGCAGCTTAGACGGGGGGCCCTATGGCTACACCTTC.

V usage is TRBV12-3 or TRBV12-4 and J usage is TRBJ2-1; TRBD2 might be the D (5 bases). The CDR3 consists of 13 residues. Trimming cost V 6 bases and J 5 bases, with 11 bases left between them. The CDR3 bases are TGTGCCAGCAGACCGGACTTTGACAATGAGCAGTTCTTC. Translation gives CASRPDFDNEQFF.

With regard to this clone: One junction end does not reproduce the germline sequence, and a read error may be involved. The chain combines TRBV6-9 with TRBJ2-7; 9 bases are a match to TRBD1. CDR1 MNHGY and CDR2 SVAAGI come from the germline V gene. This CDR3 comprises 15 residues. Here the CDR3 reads CANSLSGTGIYEQYF. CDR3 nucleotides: TGTGCCAACAGTCTCTCCGGGACAGGGATCTACGAGCAGTACTTC.